The clone carrying this T cell receptor (beta chain) was seen many times. The sorted Tregs were CD4+CD25+CD127-/low cells. The V and J ends lost 2 bases and 3 bases respectively, with 11 bases between them. Germline-derived CDR1 and CDR2 are KGHSH and LQKENI. This CDR3 spans 15 amino acids. TCRdb redid the calling of the 5' RACE reads with MiXCR, one entry per CDR3 protein. The table records approximately 60,000 distinct CDR3 sequences, less than 25% of them present only once. The receptor comes from a female donor with breast cancer. The source material was tumor-infiltrating Tregs sorted from the breast tumor. This chain links TRBV18 with TRBJ1-3; a weak D match, TRBD1 (5 bases). The CDR3 loop reads CASSPNQGDGNTIYF. The CDR3 DNA sequence: TGTGCCAGCTCACCAAATCAGGGTGATGGAAACACCATATATTTT.